This entry concerns a single TCR beta chain. These data come from a study of shared clonotypes between healthy human individuals. TCRdb's copy holds only in-frame clones and misses some; the assay was immunoSEQ multiplex PCR. The data hold 2 million to 3 million clones, with under 95% observed a single time. Germline V gene data show CDR1 as MNHEY and CDR2 as SVGAGI. Trimming pared 7 bases from V and 3 bases from J, leaving 15 bases between. The CDR3 runs to 14 residues. What was sequenced was naive CD4+ T cells from PBMCs. The subset: CD45RA+ positively selected. J is TRBJ1-2 and V is TRBV6-5; D perhaps matches TRBD1 (5 bases). The receptor was derived from a man younger than 30 in good health. Some clones in this sample may be carry-over from other donors' samples. For the CDR3, the DNA is TGTGCCAGCACCACAAACGGGGCAGACTATGGCTACACCTTC. Protein product: CASTTNGADYGYTF.